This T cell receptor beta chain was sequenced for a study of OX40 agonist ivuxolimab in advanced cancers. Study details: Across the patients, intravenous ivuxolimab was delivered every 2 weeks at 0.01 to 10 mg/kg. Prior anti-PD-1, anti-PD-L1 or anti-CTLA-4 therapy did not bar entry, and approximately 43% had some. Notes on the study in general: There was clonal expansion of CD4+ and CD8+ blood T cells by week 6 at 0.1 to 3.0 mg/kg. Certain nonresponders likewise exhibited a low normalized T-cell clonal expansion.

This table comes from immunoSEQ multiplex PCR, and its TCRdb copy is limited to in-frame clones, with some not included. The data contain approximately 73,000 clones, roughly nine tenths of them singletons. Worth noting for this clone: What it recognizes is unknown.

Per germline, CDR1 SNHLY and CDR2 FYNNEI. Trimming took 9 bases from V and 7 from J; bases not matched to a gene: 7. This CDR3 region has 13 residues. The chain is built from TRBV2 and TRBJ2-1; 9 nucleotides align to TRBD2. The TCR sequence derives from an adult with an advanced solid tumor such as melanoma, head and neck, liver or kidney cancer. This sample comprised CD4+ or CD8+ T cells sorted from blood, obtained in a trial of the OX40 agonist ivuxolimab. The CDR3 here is CASSSGSWNEQFF. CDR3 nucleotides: TGTGCCAGTAGTAGCGGGAGTTGGAATGAGCAGTTCTTC.